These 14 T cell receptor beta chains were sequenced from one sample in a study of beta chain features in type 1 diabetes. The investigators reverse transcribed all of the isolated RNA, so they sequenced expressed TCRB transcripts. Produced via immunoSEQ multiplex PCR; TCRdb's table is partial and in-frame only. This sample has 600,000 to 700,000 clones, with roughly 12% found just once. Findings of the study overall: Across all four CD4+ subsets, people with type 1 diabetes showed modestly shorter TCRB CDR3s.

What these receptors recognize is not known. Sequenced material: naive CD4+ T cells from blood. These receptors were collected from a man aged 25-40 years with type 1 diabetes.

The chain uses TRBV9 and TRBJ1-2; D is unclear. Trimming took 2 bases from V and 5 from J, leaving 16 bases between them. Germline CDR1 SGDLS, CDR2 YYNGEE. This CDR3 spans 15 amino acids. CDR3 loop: CASSVKVGEGYGYTF. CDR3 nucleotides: TGTGCCAGCAGCGTCAAAGTCGGTGAGGGTTATGGCTACACCTTC.

CDR3 amino acids: CASSLFHLRGEHQPQHF. For the CDR3, the DNA is TGTGCCAGCAGTTTATTCCATCTCCGGGGGGAGCATCAGCCCCAGCATTTT. The chain employs TRBV27 and TRBJ1-5, with D possibly being TRBD1 (5 bases). V was clipped by 1 base and J by 5 bases, with 18 bases between them. In germline, CDR1 is MNHEY, CDR2 SMNVEV (reference sequence). The CDR3 totals 17 residues.

CDR3 region: CASSLVTAATNEKLFF. CDR3 bases: TGTGCCAGCAGCTTGGTGACAGCAGCAACTAATGAAAAACTGTTTTTT. The rearrangement uses TRBV5-6 and TRBJ1-4, with D possibly being TRBD1 (5 bases). This CDR3 is built from 16 residues. Trimming shortened V by 0 bases and J by 0 bases, and 9 bases separated the two germline ends. CDR1 and CDR2 from the germline V gene are SGHDT and YYEEEE.

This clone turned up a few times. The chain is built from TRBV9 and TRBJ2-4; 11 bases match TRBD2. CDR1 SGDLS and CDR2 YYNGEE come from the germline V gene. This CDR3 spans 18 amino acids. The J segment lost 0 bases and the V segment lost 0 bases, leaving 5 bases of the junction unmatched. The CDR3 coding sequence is TGTGCCAGCAGCGTAGGACTAGCGGGGAGCTTAGCCAAAAACATTCAGTACTTC. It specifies CASSVGLAGSLAKNIQYF.

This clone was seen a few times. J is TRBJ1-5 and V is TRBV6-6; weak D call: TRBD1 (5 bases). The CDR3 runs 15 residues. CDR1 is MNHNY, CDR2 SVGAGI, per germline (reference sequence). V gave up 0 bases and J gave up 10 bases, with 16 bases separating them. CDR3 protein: CASSYSDSGTLPQHF. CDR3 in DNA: TGTGCCAGCAGTTACTCGGATTCCGGGACGTTACCCCAGCATTTT.

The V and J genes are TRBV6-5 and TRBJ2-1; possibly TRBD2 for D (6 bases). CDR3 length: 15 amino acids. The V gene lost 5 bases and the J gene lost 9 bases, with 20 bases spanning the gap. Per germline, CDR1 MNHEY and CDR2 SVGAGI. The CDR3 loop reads CASSRGLGPPSEQFF. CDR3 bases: TGTGCCAGCAGTAGGGGACTGGGGCCTCCGAGTGAGCAGTTCTTC.

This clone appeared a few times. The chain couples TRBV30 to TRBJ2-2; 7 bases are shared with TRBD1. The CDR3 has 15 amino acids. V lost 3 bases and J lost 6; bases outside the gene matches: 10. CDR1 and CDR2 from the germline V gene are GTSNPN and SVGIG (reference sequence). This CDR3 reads CAWRQGLVRSGELFF. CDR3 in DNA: TGTGCCTGGAGACAGGGGCTGGTAAGGTCCGGGGAGCTGTTTTTT.

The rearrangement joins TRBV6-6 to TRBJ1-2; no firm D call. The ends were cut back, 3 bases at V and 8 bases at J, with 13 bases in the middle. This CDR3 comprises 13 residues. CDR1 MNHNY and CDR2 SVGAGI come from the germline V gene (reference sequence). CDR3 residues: CASSYGPLGGYTF. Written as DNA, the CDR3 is TGTGCCAGCAGTTATGGCCCCCTGGGGGGCTACACCTTC.

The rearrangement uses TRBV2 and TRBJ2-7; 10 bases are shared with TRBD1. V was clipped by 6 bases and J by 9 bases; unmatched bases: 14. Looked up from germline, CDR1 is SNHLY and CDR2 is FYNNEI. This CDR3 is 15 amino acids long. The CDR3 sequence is CASSPWTGGDRGQYF. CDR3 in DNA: TGTGCCAGCAGCCCTTGGACAGGGGGTGATCGCGGGCAGTACTTC.

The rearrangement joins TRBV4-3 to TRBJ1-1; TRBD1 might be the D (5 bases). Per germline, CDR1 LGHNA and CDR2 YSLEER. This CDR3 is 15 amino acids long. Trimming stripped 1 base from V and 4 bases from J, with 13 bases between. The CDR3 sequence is CASSQVIGRATEAFF. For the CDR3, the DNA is TGCGCCAGCAGCCAAGTGATCGGCAGGGCCACTGAAGCTTTCTTT.

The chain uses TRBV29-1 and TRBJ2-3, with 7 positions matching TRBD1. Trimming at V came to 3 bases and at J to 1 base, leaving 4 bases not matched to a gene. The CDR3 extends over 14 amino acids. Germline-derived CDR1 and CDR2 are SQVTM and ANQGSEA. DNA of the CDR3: TGCAGCGTTGATGGGACAGTAGGCACAGATACGCAGTATTTT. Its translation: CSVDGTVGTDTQYF.

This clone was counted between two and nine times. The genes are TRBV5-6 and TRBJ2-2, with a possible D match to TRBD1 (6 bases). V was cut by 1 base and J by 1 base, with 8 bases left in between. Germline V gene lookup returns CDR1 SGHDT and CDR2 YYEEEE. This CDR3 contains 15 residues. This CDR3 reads CASSLWTVNTGELFF. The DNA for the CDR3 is TGTGCCAGCAGCTTGTGGACAGTGAACACCGGGGAGCTGTTTTTT.

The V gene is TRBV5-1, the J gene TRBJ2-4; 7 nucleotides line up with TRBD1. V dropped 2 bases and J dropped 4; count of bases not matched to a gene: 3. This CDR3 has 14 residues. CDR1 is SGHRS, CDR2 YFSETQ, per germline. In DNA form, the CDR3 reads TGCGCCAGCAGCTTCGGACAGGTTAAAAACATTCAGTACTTC. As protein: CASSFGQVKNIQYF.

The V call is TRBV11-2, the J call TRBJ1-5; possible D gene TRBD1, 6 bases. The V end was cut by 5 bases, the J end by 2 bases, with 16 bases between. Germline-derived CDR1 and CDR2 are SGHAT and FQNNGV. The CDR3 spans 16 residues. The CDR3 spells CASSPGGSGGNQPQHF. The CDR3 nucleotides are TGTGCCAGCAGCCCCGGCGGGTCAGGGGGCAATCAGCCCCAGCATTTT.